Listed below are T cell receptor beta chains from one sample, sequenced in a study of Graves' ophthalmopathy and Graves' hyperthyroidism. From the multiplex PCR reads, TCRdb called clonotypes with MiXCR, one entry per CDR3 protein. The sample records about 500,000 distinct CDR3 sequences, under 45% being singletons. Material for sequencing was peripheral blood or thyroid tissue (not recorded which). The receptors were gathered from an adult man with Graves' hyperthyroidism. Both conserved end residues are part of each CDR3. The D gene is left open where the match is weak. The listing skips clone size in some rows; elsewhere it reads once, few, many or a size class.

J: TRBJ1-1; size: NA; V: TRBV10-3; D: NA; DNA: TGTGCCATCAGGGGACCGGGAACCGCTGAAGCTTTCTTT; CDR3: CAIRGPGTAEAFF
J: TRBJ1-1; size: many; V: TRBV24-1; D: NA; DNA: TGTGCCACCAGTGACAGTCGGACTGAAGCTTTCTTT; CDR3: CATSDSRTEAFF
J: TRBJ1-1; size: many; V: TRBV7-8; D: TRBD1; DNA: TGTGCCAGCAGCCGTAAACAGGGGTGGACTGAAGCTTTCTTT; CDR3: CASSRKQGWTEAFF
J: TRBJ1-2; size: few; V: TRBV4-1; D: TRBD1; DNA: TGCGCCAGCAGCCAAGAAGGCCTTTGGGGACAGGGGGCTCGGGGCTACACCTTC; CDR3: CASSQEGLWGQGARGYTF
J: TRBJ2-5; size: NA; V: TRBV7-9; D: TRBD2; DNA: TGTGCCAGCAGCTTGGGAGGGGCAAAGGGAGAGACCCAGTACTTC; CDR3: CASSLGGAKGETQYF
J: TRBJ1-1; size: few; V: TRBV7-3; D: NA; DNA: TGTGCCAGCAGTTATCTAAAGGGGCGAGGCTCCCTTAACACTGAAGCTTTCTTT; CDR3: CASSYLKGRGSLNTEAFF
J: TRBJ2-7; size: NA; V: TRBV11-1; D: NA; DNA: TGTGCCAGCAGCGCCGCAGGAGACCTCGAGCAGTACTTC; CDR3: CASSAAGDLEQYF
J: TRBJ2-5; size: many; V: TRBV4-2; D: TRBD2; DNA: TGTGCCAGCAGCCAACGCGGACTAGCCACCGAGACCCAGTACTTC; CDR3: CASSQRGLATETQYF
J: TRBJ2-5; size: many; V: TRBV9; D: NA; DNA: TGTGCCAGCAGCGTAGTGGACTCAGCTCGTCCCCAGTACTTC; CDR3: CASSVVDSARPQYF
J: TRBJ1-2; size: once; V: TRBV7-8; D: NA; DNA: TGTGCCAGCTCACCAACGGTTGACCTCCGACAGAACTATGGCTACACCTTC; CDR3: CASSPTVDLRQNYGYTF
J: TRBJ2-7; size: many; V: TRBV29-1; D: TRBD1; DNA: TGCAGCGTTGGAGGGACAGGGTCCCGTTACGAGCAGTACTTC; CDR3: CSVGGTGSRYEQYF
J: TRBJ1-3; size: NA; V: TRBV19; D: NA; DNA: TGTGCCAGTAGTACCCCTCGACAGCTCTCTGGAAACACCATATATTTT; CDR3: CASSTPRQLSGNTIYF
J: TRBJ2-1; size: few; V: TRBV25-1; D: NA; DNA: TGTGCCAGCAGTGCAGGACGGGGATATGAGCAGTTCTTC; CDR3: CASSAGRGYEQFF
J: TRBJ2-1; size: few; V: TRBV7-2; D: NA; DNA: TGTGCCAGCAGCTTAACCCGAAATGAGCAGTTCTTC; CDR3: CASSLTRNEQFF
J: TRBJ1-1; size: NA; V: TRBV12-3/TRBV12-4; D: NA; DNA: TGTGCCAGCAGTTTAAGGGGGTGGGCGGGTGAAGCTTTCTTT; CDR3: CASSLRGWAGEAFF
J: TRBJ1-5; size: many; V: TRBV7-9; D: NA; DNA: TGTGCCAGCAGCTTTGGGGGACCTTTGCATTTT; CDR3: CASSFGGPLHF
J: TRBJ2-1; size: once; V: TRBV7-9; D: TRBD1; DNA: TGTGCCAGCAGCGGTGGACAGGAGTCCTACAATGAGCAGTTCTTC; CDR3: CASSGGQESYNEQFF
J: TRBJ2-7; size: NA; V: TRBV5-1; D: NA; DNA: TGCGCCAGCAGCTTCGAAGCAAGGAGCACCTACGAGCAGTACTTC; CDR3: CASSFEARSTYEQYF
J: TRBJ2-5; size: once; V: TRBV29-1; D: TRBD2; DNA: TGCAGCGGGCGGGAGGCGGGGTACTTC; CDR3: CSGREAGYF
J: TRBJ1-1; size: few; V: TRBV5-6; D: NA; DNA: TGTGCCAGCAGCCCCCGTGGACTGGGAAACACTGAAGCTTTCTTT; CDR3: CASSPRGLGNTEAFF
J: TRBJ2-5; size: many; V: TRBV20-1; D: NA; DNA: TGCAGTGCTAGAGATGGCGGGACCCTCCCCGCGGCCCAGTACTTC; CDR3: CSARDGGTLPAAQYF
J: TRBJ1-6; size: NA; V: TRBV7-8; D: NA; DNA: TGTGCCAGCAGCCGGGGGGTTAATCAGCCCCTCCACTTT; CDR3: CASSRGVNQPLHF
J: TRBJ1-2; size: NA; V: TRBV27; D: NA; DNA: TGTGCCAGCAGTTTGGCCGTAACAGGGTTACTTTACGGCTACACCTTC; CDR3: CASSLAVTGLLYGYTF
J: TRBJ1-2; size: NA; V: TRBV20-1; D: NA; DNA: TGCAGTGCGAGACGGGGGGCCTATGGCTACACCTTC; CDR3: CSARRGAYGYTF
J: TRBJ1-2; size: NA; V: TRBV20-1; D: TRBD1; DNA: TGCAGTGCTAGAGATGGAGACAGGGGTTACTATGGCTACACCTTC; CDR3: CSARDGDRGYYGYTF
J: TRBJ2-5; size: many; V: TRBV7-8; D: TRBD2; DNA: TGTGCCAGCAGCTTAGGGACTAGCGGGAGGGCCAGGGGAGAGACCCAGTACTTC; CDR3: CASSLGTSGRARGETQYF
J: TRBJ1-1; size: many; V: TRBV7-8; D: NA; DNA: TGTGCCAGCAGCTTAGAATTCGGGGAAGGGGTGAACACTGAAGCTTTCTTT; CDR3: CASSLEFGEGVNTEAFF
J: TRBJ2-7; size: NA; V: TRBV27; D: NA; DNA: TGTGCCAGCAGTTTTTGGGGGACCGAGCAGTACTTC; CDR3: CASSFWGTEQYF
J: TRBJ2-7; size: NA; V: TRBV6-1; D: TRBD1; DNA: TGTGCCATCAGTGAATTGACAGGGGGTTCCGAGCAGTACTTC; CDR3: CAISELTGGSEQYF
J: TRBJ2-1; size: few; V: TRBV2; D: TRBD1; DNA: TGTGCCAGCAAACTGGGACAGGGCAATGAGCAGTTCTTC; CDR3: CASKLGQGNEQFF
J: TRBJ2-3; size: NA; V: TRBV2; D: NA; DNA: TGTGCCAGCAGTGGAGACAGGCTTAGCACAGATACGCAGTATTTT; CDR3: CASSGDRLSTDTQYF
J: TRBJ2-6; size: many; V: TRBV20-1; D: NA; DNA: TGCAGTGCTAGAGATACCCTTTCTGGGGCCAACGTCCTGACTTTC; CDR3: CSARDTLSGANVLTF
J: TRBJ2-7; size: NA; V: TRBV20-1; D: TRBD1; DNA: TGCAGTGCTAATAGACAGGGCTACGAGCAGTACTTC; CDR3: CSANRQGYEQYF
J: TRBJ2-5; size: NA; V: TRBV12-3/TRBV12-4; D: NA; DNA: TGTGCCAGCAGTTCCCTTAGCGGACTGTCCCAAGAGACCCAGTACTTC; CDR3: CASSSLSGLSQETQYF
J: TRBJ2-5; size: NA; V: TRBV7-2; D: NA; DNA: TGTGCCAGCAGCTTCGACGGGCAAATTGAGGAGACCCAGTACTTC; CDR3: CASSFDGQIEETQYF
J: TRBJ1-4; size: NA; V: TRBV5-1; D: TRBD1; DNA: TGCGCCAGCAGCCGCGTCCCGGGACAGGGAACTAATGAAAAACTGTTTTTT; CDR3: CASSRVPGQGTNEKLFF
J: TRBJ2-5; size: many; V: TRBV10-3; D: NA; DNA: TGTGCCATCAGTGAGTTTCTAGAGACCCAGTACTTC; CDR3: CAISEFLETQYF
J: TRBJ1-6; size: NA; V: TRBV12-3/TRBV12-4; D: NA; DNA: TGTGCCAGCAGTGAAGGGTGGGTTAATTCACCCCTCCACTTT; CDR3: CASSEGWVNSPLHF
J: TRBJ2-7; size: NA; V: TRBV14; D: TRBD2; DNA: TGTGCCAGCAGTCCCGAGCCTTTAGCGGGAGACTACGAGCAGTACTTC; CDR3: CASSPEPLAGDYEQYF
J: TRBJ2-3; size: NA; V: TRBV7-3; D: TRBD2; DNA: TGTGCCAGCAGCTTTAGCGGGGACACAGATACGCAGTATTTT; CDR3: CASSFSGDTDTQYF
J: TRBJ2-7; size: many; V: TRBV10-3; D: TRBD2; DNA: TGTGCCATCAGTGATACTAGCGGAACCTCCGACGAGCAGTACTTC; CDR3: CAISDTSGTSDEQYF
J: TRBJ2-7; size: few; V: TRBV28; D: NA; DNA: TGTGCCAGCAGTTTTGAGGAGGATGGGTCCTACGAGCAGTACTTC; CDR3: CASSFEEDGSYEQYF